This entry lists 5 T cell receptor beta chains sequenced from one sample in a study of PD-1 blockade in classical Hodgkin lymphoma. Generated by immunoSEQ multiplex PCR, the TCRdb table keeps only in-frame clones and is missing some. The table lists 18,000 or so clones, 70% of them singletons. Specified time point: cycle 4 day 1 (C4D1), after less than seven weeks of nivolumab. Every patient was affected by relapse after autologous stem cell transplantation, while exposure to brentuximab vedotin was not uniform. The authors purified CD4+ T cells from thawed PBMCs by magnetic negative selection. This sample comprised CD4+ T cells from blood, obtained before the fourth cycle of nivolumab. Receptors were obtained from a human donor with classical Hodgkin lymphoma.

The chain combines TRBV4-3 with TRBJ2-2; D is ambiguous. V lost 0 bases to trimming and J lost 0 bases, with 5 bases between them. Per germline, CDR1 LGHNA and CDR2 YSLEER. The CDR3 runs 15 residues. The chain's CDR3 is CASSQDKANTGELFF. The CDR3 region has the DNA TGCGCCAGCAGCCAAGACAAGGCGAACACCGGGGAGCTGTTTTTT.

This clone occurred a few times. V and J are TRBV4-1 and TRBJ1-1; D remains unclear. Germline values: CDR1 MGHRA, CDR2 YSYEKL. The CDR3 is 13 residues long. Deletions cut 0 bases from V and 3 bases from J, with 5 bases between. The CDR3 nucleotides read TGCGCCAGCAGCCAAGAGCGGCACACTGAAGCTTTCTTT. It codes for CASSQERHTEAFF.

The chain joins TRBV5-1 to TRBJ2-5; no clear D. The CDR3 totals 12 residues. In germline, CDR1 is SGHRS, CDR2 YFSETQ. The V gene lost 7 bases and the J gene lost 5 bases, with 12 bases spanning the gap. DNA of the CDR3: TGCGCCAGCCGACCGGAAGGGGAGACCCAGTACTTC. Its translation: CASRPEGETQYF. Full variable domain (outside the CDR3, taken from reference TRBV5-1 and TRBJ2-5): KAGVTQTPRYLIKTRGQQVTLSCSPISGHRSVSWYQQTPGQGLQFLFEYFSETQRNKGNFPGRFSGRQFSNSRSEMNVSTLELGDSALYLCASRPEGETQYFGPGTRLLVL.

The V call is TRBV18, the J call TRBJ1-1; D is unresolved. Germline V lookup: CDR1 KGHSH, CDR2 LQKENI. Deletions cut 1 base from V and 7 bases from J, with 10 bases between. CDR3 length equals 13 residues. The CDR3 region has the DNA TGTGCCAGCTCACCACAGGGAACGGGTGAAGCTTTCTTT. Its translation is CASSPQGTGEAFF.

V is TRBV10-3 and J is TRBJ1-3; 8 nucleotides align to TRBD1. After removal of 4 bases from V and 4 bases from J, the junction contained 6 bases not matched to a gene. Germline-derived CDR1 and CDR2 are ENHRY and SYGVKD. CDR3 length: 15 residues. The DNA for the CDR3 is TGTGCCATCAGTGCGACAGGGGTAGCAGGAAACACCATATATTTT. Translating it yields CAISATGVAGNTIYF.